Listed below are T cell receptor beta chains from one sample, sequenced in a study of OX40 agonist ivuxolimab in advanced cancers. Here immunoSEQ multiplex PCR was the method, and the copy in TCRdb shows in-frame clones only, minus some. The sample holds just over 20,000 clones, approximately 90% seen once. Sequencing was performed on CD4+ or CD8+ T cells sorted from blood, taken in a trial of the OX40 agonist ivuxolimab. The receptors here all came from an adult with an advanced solid tumor such as melanoma, head and neck, liver or kidney cancer. CDR3s include the opening cysteine and the closing phenylalanine or tryptophan. The order of the fields is D gene, CDR3 length, V gene, clone size, J gene, CDR3 DNA, CDR3 protein. D genes are given only for firm matches. Rows may omit the clone size; those that give it use once, few, many or a size class.

d_gene: TRBD2; len: 15; v_gene: TRBV7-8; abundance: -; j_gene: TRBJ2-2; CDR3nt: TGTGCCAGCAGCTTGGGACTAGCGGGGTTCGGGGAGCTGTTTTTT; CDR3aa: CASSLGLAGFGELFF
d_gene: -; len: 15; v_gene: TRBV27; abundance: -; j_gene: TRBJ2-7; CDR3nt: TGTGCCAGCAGTCCACTGAGTGCATTCTCCTACGAGCAGTACTTC; CDR3aa: CASSPLSAFSYEQYF
d_gene: -; len: 12; v_gene: TRBV11-2; abundance: -; j_gene: TRBJ1-1; CDR3nt: TGTGCCAGCAGCTACGTGGGGCCGGAAGCTTTCTTT; CDR3aa: CASSYVGPEAFF
d_gene: -; len: 15; v_gene: TRBV5-6; abundance: once; j_gene: TRBJ1-2; CDR3nt: TGTGCCAGCAGCTGGGGCCGCTCCAGTAACTATGGCTACACCTTC; CDR3aa: CASSWGRSSNYGYTF
d_gene: TRBD1; len: 16; v_gene: TRBV2; abundance: -; j_gene: TRBJ1-4; CDR3nt: TGTGCCAGCAGCCCAGCCGGCGGGACAGGGGATGAAAAACTGTTTTTT; CDR3aa: CASSPAGGTGDEKLFF
d_gene: -; len: 14; v_gene: TRBV7-3; abundance: -; j_gene: TRBJ2-3; CDR3nt: TGTGCCAGCAGCTTCGGGCAGGGGATTGATACGCAGTATTTT; CDR3aa: CASSFGQGIDTQYF
d_gene: -; len: 15; v_gene: TRBV29-1; abundance: -; j_gene: TRBJ1-3; CDR3nt: TGCAGCGTTGAGTTCTCAGGACACTCTGGAAACACCATATATTTT; CDR3aa: CSVEFSGHSGNTIYF
d_gene: -; len: 14; v_gene: TRBV6-5; abundance: -; j_gene: TRBJ2-7; CDR3nt: TGTGCCAGCAGGTGGGGAGACGAGGGCTACGAGCAGTACTTC; CDR3aa: CASRWGDEGYEQYF
d_gene: -; len: 12; v_gene: TRBV10-3; abundance: -; j_gene: TRBJ1-1; CDR3nt: TGTGCCATCAGGGACACCAGCCGCGAAGCTTTCTTT; CDR3aa: CAIRDTSREAFF
d_gene: -; len: 16; v_gene: TRBV5-6; abundance: -; j_gene: TRBJ2-1; CDR3nt: TGTGCCAGCAGCTGGGGGACGGGCTTCTCCTACAATGAGCAGTTCTTC; CDR3aa: CASSWGTGFSYNEQFF
d_gene: -; len: 12; v_gene: TRBV2; abundance: -; j_gene: TRBJ2-1; CDR3nt: TGTGCCAGCAGGGGGATTTACAATGAGCAGTTCTTC; CDR3aa: CASRGIYNEQFF
d_gene: -; len: 13; v_gene: TRBV6-5; abundance: -; j_gene: TRBJ2-5; CDR3nt: TGTGCCAGCAGTTACTCGCAGCAAGAGACCCAGTACTTC; CDR3aa: CASSYSQQETQYF
d_gene: -; len: 14; v_gene: TRBV7-9; abundance: -; j_gene: TRBJ2-5; CDR3nt: TGTGCCAGCAGCTTTGACACTATCCAAGAGACCCAGTACTTC; CDR3aa: CASSFDTIQETQYF
d_gene: -; len: 14; v_gene: TRBV9; abundance: once; j_gene: TRBJ2-5; CDR3nt: TGTGCCAGCAGCTTAGAGGGCTACCAAGAGACCCAGTACTTC; CDR3aa: CASSLEGYQETQYF
d_gene: -; len: 16; v_gene: TRBV4-2; abundance: -; j_gene: TRBJ2-7; CDR3nt: TGTGCCAGCAGCCTCATTTTCGGACAGAGTCCCTACGAGCAGTACTTC; CDR3aa: CASSLIFGQSPYEQYF
d_gene: TRBD2; len: 15; v_gene: TRBV12-5; abundance: -; j_gene: TRBJ2-1; CDR3nt: TGTGCTAGTGGTTTGAGTAGCGGGGGGCTTTATGAGCAGTTCTTC; CDR3aa: CASGLSSGGLYEQFF
d_gene: -; len: 12; v_gene: TRBV10-3; abundance: -; j_gene: TRBJ1-1; CDR3nt: TGTGCCATCAGTGACTCCTACACTGAAGCTTTCTTT; CDR3aa: CAISDSYTEAFF
d_gene: -; len: 13; v_gene: TRBV7-3; abundance: -; j_gene: TRBJ2-7; CDR3nt: TGTGCCGGCAGCTTGGGGGGGCCCTACGAGCAGTACTTC; CDR3aa: CAGSLGGPYEQYF
d_gene: -; len: 15; v_gene: TRBV5-8; abundance: -; j_gene: TRBJ2-1; CDR3nt: TGTGCCAGCAGGAGGACGGAAAGCTCCTACAATGAGCAGTTCTTC; CDR3aa: CASRRTESSYNEQFF
d_gene: TRBD2; len: 15; v_gene: TRBV9; abundance: -; j_gene: TRBJ2-7; CDR3nt: TGTGCCAGCAGCCCTACTAGCGGGGGGGCCTACGAGCAGTACTTC; CDR3aa: CASSPTSGGAYEQYF
d_gene: -; len: 14; v_gene: TRBV7-8; abundance: -; j_gene: TRBJ2-7; CDR3nt: TGTGCCAGCAGCTTAGACTACGGGGACTACGAGCAGTACTTC; CDR3aa: CASSLDYGDYEQYF
d_gene: -; len: 14; v_gene: TRBV6-5; abundance: -; j_gene: TRBJ2-7; CDR3nt: TGTGCCAGCAGACCAACCGATCGGCAGCCCGAGCAGTACTTC; CDR3aa: CASRPTDRQPEQYF
d_gene: -; len: 15; v_gene: TRBV6-5; abundance: -; j_gene: TRBJ2-7; CDR3nt: TGTGCCAGCAGTTACTCGATCGTCCACGACTACGAGCAGTACTTC; CDR3aa: CASSYSIVHDYEQYF
d_gene: TRBD1; len: 12; v_gene: TRBV5-8; abundance: -; j_gene: TRBJ2-7; CDR3nt: TGTGCCAGCAGCTGGACAGGGTCCGAGCAGTACTTC; CDR3aa: CASSWTGSEQYF
d_gene: TRBD2; len: 15; v_gene: TRBV4-1; abundance: -; j_gene: TRBJ2-1; CDR3nt: TGCGCCAGCAGCCTACTAGCGGGGGGGCCAGGTGAGCAGTTCTTC; CDR3aa: CASSLLAGGPGEQFF
d_gene: -; len: 14; v_gene: TRBV29-1; abundance: -; j_gene: TRBJ1-1; CDR3nt: TGCAGCGTTGATGGCACAAATACGGACACTGAAGCTTTCTTT; CDR3aa: CSVDGTNTDTEAFF
d_gene: -; len: 15; v_gene: TRBV6-5; abundance: -; j_gene: TRBJ1-1; CDR3nt: TGTGCCAGCAGTTACGGCTCCGGCGACGGCACTGAAGCTTTCTTT; CDR3aa: CASSYGSGDGTEAFF
d_gene: -; len: 8; v_gene: TRBV2; abundance: once; j_gene: TRBJ2-7; CDR3nt: TGTGCCAGCAGTGTGCCAACCTTC; CDR3aa: CASSVPTF
d_gene: TRBD1; len: 15; v_gene: TRBV11-1; abundance: -; j_gene: TRBJ1-5; CDR3nt: TGTGCCAGCAGCTGGACAGGGGCAGGGGATCAGCCCCAGCATTTT; CDR3aa: CASSWTGAGDQPQHF
d_gene: TRBD1; len: 15; v_gene: TRBV5-4; abundance: -; j_gene: TRBJ2-7; CDR3nt: TGTGCCAGCAGCTTGCCGGAAGACAGGGGGGGCGAGCAGTACTTC; CDR3aa: CASSLPEDRGGEQYF
d_gene: -; len: 11; v_gene: TRBV6-6; abundance: few; j_gene: TRBJ2-5; CDR3nt: TGTGCCGTGGTTGGTTCGGGGACCCAGTACTTC; CDR3aa: CAVVGSGTQYF
d_gene: -; len: 16; v_gene: TRBV15; abundance: -; j_gene: TRBJ1-2; CDR3nt: TGTGCCACCAGCAGAGTCGGCCAGGGCTTTGGCAACGGCTACACCTTC; CDR3aa: CATSRVGQGFGNGYTF
d_gene: TRBD1; len: 17; v_gene: TRBV7-9; abundance: -; j_gene: TRBJ1-1; CDR3nt: TGTGCCAGCAGGGAAACCGAAAACAGGGGGCAGTACACTGAAGCTTTCTTT; CDR3aa: CASRETENRGQYTEAFF
d_gene: TRBD2; len: 18; v_gene: TRBV4-2; abundance: -; j_gene: TRBJ2-2; CDR3nt: TGTGCCAGCAGCCAGAGAAGAGTCGAGACTAGCATCACCGGGGAGCTGTTTTTT; CDR3aa: CASSQRRVETSITGELFF
d_gene: -; len: 15; v_gene: TRBV7-9; abundance: -; j_gene: TRBJ2-7; CDR3nt: TGTGCCAGCAGCTTCCCCCAGGGACGGAGGTACGAGCAGTACTTC; CDR3aa: CASSFPQGRRYEQYF
d_gene: TRBD1; len: 15; v_gene: TRBV9; abundance: -; j_gene: TRBJ1-2; CDR3nt: TGTGCCAGCAGCGTAGTACAGGGGGCTTTAGATGGCTACACCTTC; CDR3aa: CASSVVQGALDGYTF
d_gene: TRBD1; len: 14; v_gene: TRBV6-6; abundance: once; j_gene: TRBJ1-5; CDR3nt: TGTGCCAGCAGAGACAGGGACAGCAATCAGCCCCAGCATTTT; CDR3aa: CASRDRDSNQPQHF
d_gene: -; len: 17; v_gene: TRBV5-6; abundance: -; j_gene: TRBJ1-2; CDR3nt: TGTGCCAGCAGCTCGTACCTGGACAGCTTCATCTCATATGGCTACACCTTC; CDR3aa: CASSSYLDSFISYGYTF
d_gene: -; len: 15; v_gene: TRBV5-1; abundance: -; j_gene: TRBJ1-1; CDR3nt: TGCGCCAGCAGCGCCGGACGGAGGGAGTACACTGAAGCTTTCTTT; CDR3aa: CASSAGRREYTEAFF
d_gene: TRBD1; len: 15; v_gene: TRBV7-9; abundance: -; j_gene: TRBJ2-7; CDR3nt: TGTGCCAGCAGCCCCGGACAGGGGGTTGTCTACGAGCAGTACTTC; CDR3aa: CASSPGQGVVYEQYF
d_gene: TRBD1; len: 15; v_gene: TRBV27; abundance: -; j_gene: TRBJ2-2; CDR3nt: TGTGCCAGCAGCTCCGGACAGGGGTACACCGGGGAGCTGTTTTTT; CDR3aa: CASSSGQGYTGELFF
d_gene: -; len: 14; v_gene: TRBV6-6; abundance: -; j_gene: TRBJ2-2; CDR3nt: TGTGCCAGCAGTTATGTCAGGGCAACCGGGGAGCTGTTTTTT; CDR3aa: CASSYVRATGELFF
d_gene: -; len: 14; v_gene: TRBV11-2; abundance: -; j_gene: TRBJ2-7; CDR3nt: TGTGCCAGCAGCTTCTTCCCGGGGACCTACGAGCAGTACTTC; CDR3aa: CASSFFPGTYEQYF